Presented here are 2 T cell receptor beta chains from one specimen sequenced in a study of identical twins. A single record per CDR3 protein comes from TCRdb applying MiXCR to the 5' RACE reads. The table has roughly 630,000 distinct CDR3 sequences, 7% to 7.5% seen once; the top ten hold 1.6%. This sample also belongs to another study, concerning yellow fever vaccine responses in identical twins.

The sequenced sample consisted of PBMCs. These receptors all stem from a woman between 18 and 30 years old in good health.

This clonotype showed up just a few times. The chain has TRBV12-3 or TRBV12-4 and TRBJ1-3; 8 nucleotides agree with TRBD1. With V trimmed by 3 bases and J by 1 base, 2 bases remained unmatched. This CDR3 is 15 amino acids long. The CDR3 protein is CASSFRGLSGNTIYF. CDR3 nucleotide sequence: TGTGCCAGCAGTTTCAGGGGGCTGTCTGGAAACACCATATATTTT.

This chain uses TRBV14 with TRBJ2-7; D gene uncertain. Germline CDR1 reads SGHDN; CDR2 reads FVKESK. The CDR3 extends over 12 amino acids. Deletions cut 3 bases from V and 3 bases from J, with 6 bases between. CDR3 in amino acids: CASSHRLYEQYF. The CDR3 DNA reads TGTGCCAGCAGCCATCGCCTCTACGAGCAGTACTTC.